Below, 30 T cell receptor beta chains from the same sample are listed, as sequenced in a study of blood T cells in healthy people across ages. A second PCR, run for about 7 to 11 cycles, used a sample-barcoded 5' primer plus a J-beta primer mix. From the 5' RACE reads, TCRdb called clonotypes with MiXCR, one entry per CDR3 protein. The sample has about 840,000 distinct CDR3 sequences, just under 30% seen once. The same data also contributed to another study, on T cells of mothers and their children.

Sequences were obtained from blood. Every receptor here comes from a woman in her 40s in good health.

This clonotype was observed many times. This rearrangement joins TRBV20-1 to TRBJ2-5; D is ambiguous. V lost 3 bases and J lost 0, with 8 bases in between. The CDR3 consists of 13 residues. The germline V gene has CDR1 DFQATT and CDR2 SNEGSKA (reference sequence). The DNA for the CDR3 is TGCAGTGCTAGGGTCGTAAACCAAGAGACCCAGTACTTC. This sequence encodes CSARVVNQETQYF.

This clonotype was picked up a small number of times. Compared with germline, one end of the junction differs, possibly owing to a read error. V and J are TRBV5-1 and TRBJ1-1, with 7 positions matching TRBD1. This CDR3 is 16 amino acids long. Germline V gene sequence: CDR1 SGHRS, CDR2 YFSETQ. CDR3 sequence reads: CAGSLKTGSGITEAFF. The CDR3 DNA sequence: TGCGCCGGCAGCCTAAAGACAGGGTCAGGTATCACTGAAGCTTTCTTT.

The J gene is TRBJ2-1, the V gene TRBV29-1; D might be TRBD1 or TRBD2, each matching 5 bases. This CDR3 spans 15 amino acids. In germline, CDR1 is SQVTM, CDR2 ANQGSEA. V gave up 1 base and J gave up 5 bases, with 15 bases separating them. The CDR3 bases are TGCAGCGTTGAAGGGGGACGGATACGTAACAATGAGCAGTTCTTC. Its protein product is CSVEGGRIRNNEQFF.

This clonotype has only a few counts. The chain uses TRBV28 and TRBJ2-5; D is perhaps TRBD1 (6 bases). Looked up from germline, CDR1 is MDHEN and CDR2 is SYDVKM. V was trimmed by 2 bases and J by 4 bases, leaving 14 bases between them. The CDR3 is made up of 15 amino acids. The CDR3 DNA is TGTGCCAGCAGTTTAGGGGGCGGTGGTAGAGAGACCCAGTACTTC. Amino acids: CASSLGGGGRETQYF.

Many counts were recorded for this clonotype. This chain uses TRBV20-1 with TRBJ2-1; possible D gene TRBD2, 5 bases. The CDR3 spans 16 residues. V lost 1 base and J 0 bases, leaving 13 bases between the germline ends. CDR1 is DFQATT and CDR2 is SNEGSKA in the germline V gene (reference sequence). CDR3 DNA: TGCAGTGCTAGAGGCGGGTCGACGGGCTCCTACAATGAGCAGTTCTTC. It is translated as CSARGGSTGSYNEQFF.

This clonotype was seen repeatedly, ten times or more. V and J are TRBV5-1 and TRBJ1-1; D perhaps matches TRBD1 (6 bases). Germline V gene data show CDR1 as SGHRS and CDR2 as YFSETQ. Trimming pared 4 bases from V and 4 bases from J, leaving 17 bases between. This CDR3 comprises 15 residues. DNA of the CDR3: TGCGCCAGCAGCCTCGGGGGCCAGGGCGGCACTGAAGCTTTCTTT. This encodes CASSLGGQGGTEAFF. The whole variable domain, remainder taken from reference TRBV5-1 and TRBJ1-1, is KAGVTQTPRYLIKTRGQQVTLSCSPISGHRSVSWYQQTPGQGLQFLFEYFSETQRNKGNFPGRFSGRQFSNSRSEMNVSTLELGDSALYLCASSLGGQGGTEAFFGQGTRLTVV.

This rearrangement joins TRBV20-1 to TRBJ2-1; D is perhaps TRBD2 (6 bases). The CDR3 consists of 14 residues. V was trimmed by 5 bases and J by 7 bases, leaving 18 bases between them. In germline, CDR1 is DFQATT, CDR2 SNEGSKA (reference sequence). CDR3 sequence reads: CSAGEGLALNEQFF. The CDR3 DNA reads as TGCAGTGCTGGCGAGGGGCTAGCGCTGAATGAGCAGTTCTTC.

The J gene is TRBJ1-2, the V gene TRBV7-2; 7 bases map to TRBD1. The V and J ends lost 6 bases and 8 bases, in that order; junction bases with no gene match: 18. The CDR3 covers 16 residues. The germline gives CDR1 SGHTA, CDR2 FQGNSA. CDR3 residues: CASSLPGQVLGRGYTF. In DNA form, the CDR3 reads TGTGCCAGCAGTCTTCCCGGACAGGTTCTCGGTAGGGGCTACACCTTC.

About this clonotype: Mismatch with germline at one junction end may stem from a read error. The gene calls are TRBV27 and TRBJ2-4, with TRBD2 matching 12 bases. The closer fit of TRBJ2-7 to the DNA end suggests the J call may be wrong. CDR1 is MNHEY and CDR2 is SMNVEV in the germline V gene (reference sequence). The CDR3 is 15 amino acids. For the CDR3, the DNA is TGTGCCAGTAGTTTCACACTAGCGGGAGGAAGCGAGCAGTACTTC. The encoded protein is CASSFTLAGGSEQYF.

Ten or more counts support this clonotype. This rearrangement joins TRBV12-3 or TRBV12-4 to TRBJ2-7; D is unclear. V was pared by 5 bases and J by 0 bases, with 8 bases between. This CDR3 contains 13 residues. Here the CDR3 DNA reads TGTGCCAGCAGTCTCCGGACCTCCTACGAGCAGTACTTC. It translates to CASSLRTSYEQYF.

CDR3 amino acids: CSAGQGGNTEAFF. The CDR3 DNA follows: TGCAGCGCCGGACAGGGCGGTAACACTGAAGCTTTCTTT. The chain joins TRBV29-1 to TRBJ1-1, with TRBD1 matching 8 bases. V was pared by 7 bases and J by 2 bases, with 6 bases of the junction left unmatched. The germline V gene has CDR1 SQVTM and CDR2 ANQGSEA. The CDR3 covers 13 residues.

The table lists this clonotype with many counts. The CDR3 here is CASKQQFGEDTQYF. As DNA, the CDR3 is TGTGCCAGCAAACAACAGTTCGGGGAAGATACGCAGTATTTT. The V call is TRBV5-5, the J call TRBJ2-3; possibly TRBD2 for D (5 bases). With 6 bases removed from V and 5 bases from J, the gap between germline ends came to 16 bases. The CDR3 loop spans 14 amino acids. Germline loops: CDR1 SGHKS, CDR2 YYEKEE (reference sequence). Looking up the rest from reference TRBV5-5 and TRBJ2-3 gives the full variable domain: DAGVTQSPTHLIKTRGQQVTLRCSPISGHKSVSWYQQVLGQGPQFIFQYYEKEERGRGNFPDRFSARQFPNYSSELNVNALLLGDSALYLCASKQQFGEDTQYFGPGTRLTVL.

As concerns this clonotype: Since a much larger clone is just one base distant, this may be a read error. The CDR3 is CASSLVGRDNEQYF. CDR3 nucleotides: TGTGCCAGCAGCTTAGTAGGGAGGGACAATGAGCAGTACTTC. This chain joins TRBV7-6 and TRBJ2-5; TRBD2 might be the D (7 bases). V was shortened by 1 base and J by 11 bases, with 17 bases between the two germline ends. The CDR3 is 14 amino acids. Germline V gives CDR1 SGHVS, CDR2 FNYEAQ.

Only a few counts were recorded for this clonotype. The V gene is TRBV20-1, the J gene TRBJ1-2, with D possibly matching TRBD1 (5 bases). There are 11 residues in the CDR3. CDR1 and CDR2 (germline): DFQATT, SNEGSKA (reference sequence). The CDR3, as DNA: TGCAGGTTCACCTTTCTAGGGGCGGGCACCTTC. Amino acids: CRFTFLGAGTF.

The genes are TRBV5-6 and TRBJ1-1; D is unclear. CDR3 length: 15 residues. Trimming took 4 bases from V and 3 from J, leaving 16 bases between them. Per the germline V gene, CDR1 is SGHDT and CDR2 is YYEEEE. The CDR3: CASSLPPGSDTEAFF. CDR3 coding DNA: TGTGCCAGCAGCCTCCCCCCGGGGTCGGACACTGAAGCTTTCTTT.

This clonotype came up a few times. V is TRBV5-1 and J is TRBJ1-1; the match to TRBD1 covers 8 bases. Germline-derived CDR1 and CDR2 are SGHRS and YFSETQ. With 4 bases clipped from V and 7 bases from J, the junction kept 3 bases outside the gene matches. The CDR3 is 12 amino acids. As DNA, the CDR3 is TGCGCCAGCAGCGAAGGGACAGGTGAAGCTTTCTTT. Protein product: CASSEGTGEAFF.

This clonotype has ten or more counts. V gene TRBV7-8 combines with J gene TRBJ2-3; tentatively, D is TRBD1 or TRBD2 (5 bases each). This CDR3 comprises 15 residues. Germline CDR1 SGHVS, CDR2 FQNEAQ. V lost 8 bases, J lost 3 bases, and 18 bases lay in between. CDR3 loop: CASAPGRGGTDTQYF. CDR3 DNA: TGTGCCAGCGCTCCGGGAAGGGGTGGGACAGATACGCAGTATTTT.

The chain recombines TRBV20-1 with TRBJ2-2; 9 bases are a match to TRBD1. After removal of 1 base from V and 1 base from J, the junction contained 4 bases not matched to a gene. This CDR3 comprises 16 residues. Germline V gives CDR1 DFQATT, CDR2 SNEGSKA (reference sequence). In nucleotides, the CDR3 is TGCAGTGCTAGAGGACCGGGACAGGGGAACACCGGGGAGCTGTTTTTT. Amino acid sequence: CSARGPGQGNTGELFF.

Comment on this clonotype: It may be a read error: a sequence one base away is much more abundant. The chain couples TRBV11-2 to TRBJ2-7; TRBD2 matches at 12 bases. The CDR3 is 16 residues long. Germline assignment: CDR1 SGHAT and CDR2 FQNNGV. The CDR3 nucleotides read TGTGCCAGCGGCTTAGATTTGACTAGCGGGGGCTACGAGCAGTACTTC. Translation: CASGLDLTSGGYEQYF. Complete variable domain (other parts from reference TRBV11-2 and TRBJ2-7): EAGVAQSPRYKIIEKRQSVAFWCNPISGHATLYWYQQILGQGPKLLIQFQNNGVVDDSQLPKDRFSAERLKGVDSTLKIQPAKLEDSAVYLCASGLDLTSGGYEQYFGPGTRLTVT.

This clonotype was found a few times. This chain uses TRBV6-1 with TRBJ2-1; TRBD2 aligns across 10 bases. The J call may be mistaken, given a closer DNA end match to TRBJ2-7. The germline V gene has CDR1 MNHNS and CDR2 SASEGT. This CDR3 contains 14 residues. The DNA for the CDR3 is TGTGCCAGCAGTTTGACTAGCGGGCGTTCCGAGCAGTACTTC. Translated, it gives CASSLTSGRSEQYF.

For this clonotype: Germline and junction disagree at one end, which may indicate a read error. The rearrangement joins TRBV6-1 to TRBJ2-6; D may be TRBD1 (6 bases). The CDR3 length is 16 residues. Germline V gene sequence: CDR1 MNHNS, CDR2 SASEGT. CDR3 sequence reads: CASSETQGPGANVRTF. The CDR3 nucleotides are TGTGCCAGCAGTGAAACACAGGGCCCTGGGGCCAACGTCCGGACTTTC.

As concerns this clonotype: It may be a read error: a sequence one base away is much more abundant. The V and J genes are TRBV4-2 and TRBJ1-5; a weak D match, TRBD1 (5 bases). CDR1 LGHNA and CDR2 YNFKEQ come from the germline V gene. This CDR3 region has 16 residues. The CDR3 protein is CASSQEARQKYQPHHF. The CDR3, as DNA: TGTGCCAGCAGCCAAGAAGCGCGACAGAAGTATCAGCCCCACCATTTT.

This clonotype was seen a handful of times. J is TRBJ2-1 and V is TRBV4-1; TRBD2 aligns across 10 bases. The junction had 4 bases not matched to a gene; V was cut back by 1 base and J by 7 bases. Per germline, CDR1 MGHRA and CDR2 YSYEKL. The CDR3 sequence is 15 residues long. CDR3 in amino acids: CASSQGSGGSNEQFF. As DNA, the CDR3 is TGCGCCAGCAGCCAAGGTAGCGGGGGGTCGAATGAGCAGTTCTTC.

The J gene is TRBJ1-1, the V gene TRBV7-9; the match to TRBD1 covers 10 bases. J was trimmed by 6 bases and V by 5 bases; bases with no gene match: 9. CDR3 size: 15 residues. CDR1 SEHNR and CDR2 FQNEAQ come from the germline V gene (reference sequence). Here the CDR3 DNA reads TGTGCCAGCAGCGACAGGGGGCGTGTGATCGCTGAAGCTTTCTTT. It encodes CASSDRGRVIAEAFF.

A few counts support this clonotype. The chain has TRBV5-1 and TRBJ2-1, with 15 bases matching TRBD2. In germline, CDR1 is SGHRS, CDR2 YFSETQ. V dropped 4 bases and J dropped 2; count of bases not matched to a gene: 16. CDR3 size: 21 residues. CDR3 nucleotide sequence: TGCGCCAGCAGCCCACGGACTAGCGGGGGGGCCTTCGTCAACACCTACAATGAGCAGTTCTTC. Its translation is CASSPRTSGGAFVNTYNEQFF.

Worth noting for this clonotype: One end of the junction is discordant with germline, which a read error may explain. CDR3 bases: TGTGCCGGCAGTTCAGTTGGTGATCTCGAGCAGTACTTC. Its protein product is CAGSSVGDLEQYF. This chain connects TRBV6-6 to TRBJ2-7; D ambiguous. This CDR3 region has 13 residues. In germline, CDR1 is MNHNY, CDR2 SVGAGI (reference sequence).

V usage is TRBV9 and J usage is TRBJ2-1; 8 bases align to TRBD2. The tail of the sequence fits TRBJ2-7 better, so the J call may be wrong. Germline assignment: CDR1 SGDLS and CDR2 YYNGEE. The CDR3 runs to 15 residues. As DNA, the CDR3 is TGTGCCAGCAGCGTTAGCGGGGACTCCTACAATGAGCAGTACTTC. It encodes CASSVSGDSYNEQYF.

The chain joins TRBV7-9 to TRBJ1-2, with 10 bases that match TRBD1. Germline V gives CDR1 SEHNR, CDR2 FQNEAQ (reference sequence). V trimming: 2 bases; J trimming: 12 bases; junction bases outside the gene matches: 12. The CDR3 runs 15 residues. As DNA, the CDR3 is TGTGCCAGCAGCTTAACCTCCGGGACAGGGGAAGGCCACACCTTC. This gives the protein CASSLTSGTGEGHTF.

This clonotype appeared many times. The genes are TRBV7-8 and TRBJ2-3; 8 nucleotides align to TRBD2. The CDR3 length is 14 residues. J lost 0 bases, V lost 7 bases, and 3 bases had no gene match. Looked up from germline, CDR1 is SGHVS and CDR2 is FQNEAQ. The chain's CDR3 is CASNIAGSTDTQYF. CDR3 in DNA: TGTGCCAGCAACATAGCGGGGAGCACAGATACGCAGTATTTT.

The chain employs TRBV7-9 and TRBJ1-2; TRBD1 might be the D (5 bases). The CDR3 has 13 amino acids. In germline, CDR1 is SEHNR, CDR2 FQNEAQ (reference sequence). V shed 1 base and J shed 7 bases, with 10 bases lying between them. The CDR3, as DNA: TGTGCCAGCAGCTTAGGGGGCCAGAGTGGCTACACCTTC. Translated, it gives CASSLGGQSGYTF.